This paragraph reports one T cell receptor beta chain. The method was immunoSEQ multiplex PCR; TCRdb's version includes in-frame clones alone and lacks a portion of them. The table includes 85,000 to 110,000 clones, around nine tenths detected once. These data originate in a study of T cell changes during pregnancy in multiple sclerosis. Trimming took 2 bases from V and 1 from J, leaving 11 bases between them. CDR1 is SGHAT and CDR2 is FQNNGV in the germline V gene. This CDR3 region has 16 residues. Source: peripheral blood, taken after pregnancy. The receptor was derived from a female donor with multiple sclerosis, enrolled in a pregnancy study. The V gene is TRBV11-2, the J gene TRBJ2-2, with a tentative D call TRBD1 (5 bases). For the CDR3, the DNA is TGTGCCAGCAGCTTAACAGGCCGGAGGAACACCGGGGAGCTGTTTTTT. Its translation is CASSLTGRRNTGELFF.